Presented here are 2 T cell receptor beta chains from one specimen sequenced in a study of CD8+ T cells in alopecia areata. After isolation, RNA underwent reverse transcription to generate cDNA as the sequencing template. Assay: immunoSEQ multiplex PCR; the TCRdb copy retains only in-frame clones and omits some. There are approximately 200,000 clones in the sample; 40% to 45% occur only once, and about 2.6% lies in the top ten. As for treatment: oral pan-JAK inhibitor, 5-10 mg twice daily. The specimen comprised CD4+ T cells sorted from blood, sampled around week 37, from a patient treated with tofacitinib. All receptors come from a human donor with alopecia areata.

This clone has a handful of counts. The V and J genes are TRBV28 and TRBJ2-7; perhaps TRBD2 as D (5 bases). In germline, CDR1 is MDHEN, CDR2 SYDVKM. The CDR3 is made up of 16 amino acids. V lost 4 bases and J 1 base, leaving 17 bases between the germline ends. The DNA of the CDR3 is TGTGCCAGCAGTTCCAGTGGAGCGGTAGGGTCCTACGAGCAGTACTTC. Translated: CASSSSGAVGSYEQYF.

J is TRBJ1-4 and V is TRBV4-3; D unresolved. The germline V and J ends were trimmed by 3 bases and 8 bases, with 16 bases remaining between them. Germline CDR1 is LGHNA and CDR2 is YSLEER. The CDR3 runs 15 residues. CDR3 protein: CASSQLGGRVEKLFF. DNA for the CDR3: TGCGCCAGCAGCCAGCTCGGTGGGAGGGTAGAAAAACTGTTTTTT.